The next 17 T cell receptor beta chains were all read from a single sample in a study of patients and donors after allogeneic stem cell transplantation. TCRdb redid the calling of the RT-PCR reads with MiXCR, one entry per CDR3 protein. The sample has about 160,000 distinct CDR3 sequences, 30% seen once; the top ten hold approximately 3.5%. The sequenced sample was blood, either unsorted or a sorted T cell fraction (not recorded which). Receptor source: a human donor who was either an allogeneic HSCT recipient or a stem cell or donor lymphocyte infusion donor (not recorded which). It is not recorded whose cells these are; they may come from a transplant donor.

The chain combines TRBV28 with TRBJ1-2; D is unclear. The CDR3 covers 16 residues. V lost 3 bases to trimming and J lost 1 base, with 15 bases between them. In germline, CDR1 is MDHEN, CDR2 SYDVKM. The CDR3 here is CASSLDFRAVNYGYTF. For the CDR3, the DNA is TGTGCCAGCAGTTTGGACTTTCGGGCGGTTAACTATGGCTACACCTTC.

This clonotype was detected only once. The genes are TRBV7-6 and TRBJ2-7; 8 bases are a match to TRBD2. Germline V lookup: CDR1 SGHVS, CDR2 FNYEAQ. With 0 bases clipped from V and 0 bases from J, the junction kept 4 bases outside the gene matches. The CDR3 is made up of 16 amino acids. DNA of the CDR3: TGTGCCAGCAGCTTAGCGTACAGCGGGAGCTCCTACGAGCAGTACTTC. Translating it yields CASSLAYSGSSYEQYF. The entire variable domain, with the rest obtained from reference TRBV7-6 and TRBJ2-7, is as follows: GAGVSQSPRYKVTKRGQDVALRCDPISGHVSLYWYRQALGQGPEFLTYFNYEAQQDKSGLPNDRFSAERPEGSISTLTIQRTEQRDSAMYRCASSLAYSGSSYEQYFGPGTRLTVT.

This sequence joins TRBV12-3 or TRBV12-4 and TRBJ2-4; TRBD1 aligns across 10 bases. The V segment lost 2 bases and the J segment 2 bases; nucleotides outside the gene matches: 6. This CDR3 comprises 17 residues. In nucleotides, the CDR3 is TGTGCCAGCAGTTTAAAGGGACAGGGGATTTCCAAAAACATTCAGTACTTC. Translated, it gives CASSLKGQGISKNIQYF.

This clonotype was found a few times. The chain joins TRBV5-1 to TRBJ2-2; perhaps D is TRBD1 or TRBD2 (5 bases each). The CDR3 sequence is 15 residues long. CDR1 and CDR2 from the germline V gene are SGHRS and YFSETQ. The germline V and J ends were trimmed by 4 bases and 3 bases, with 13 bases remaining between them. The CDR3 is CASSIGTGYTGELFF. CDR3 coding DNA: TGCGCCAGCAGCATAGGGACGGGGTACACCGGGGAGCTGTTTTTT.

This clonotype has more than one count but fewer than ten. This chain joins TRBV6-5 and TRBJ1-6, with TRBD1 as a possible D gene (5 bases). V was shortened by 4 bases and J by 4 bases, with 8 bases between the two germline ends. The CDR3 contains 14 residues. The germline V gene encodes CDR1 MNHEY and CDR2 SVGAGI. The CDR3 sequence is CASSWDDYNSPLHF. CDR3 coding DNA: TGTGCCAGCAGTTGGGACGATTATAATTCACCCCTCCACTTT.

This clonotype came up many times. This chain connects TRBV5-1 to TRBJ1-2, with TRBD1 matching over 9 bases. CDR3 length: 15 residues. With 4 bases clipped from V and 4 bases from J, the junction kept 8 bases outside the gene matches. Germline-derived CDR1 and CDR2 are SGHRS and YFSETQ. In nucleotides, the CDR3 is TGCGCCAGCAGCACCACGACAGGGGGGCCCTATGGCTACACCTTC. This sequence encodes CASSTTTGGPYGYTF.

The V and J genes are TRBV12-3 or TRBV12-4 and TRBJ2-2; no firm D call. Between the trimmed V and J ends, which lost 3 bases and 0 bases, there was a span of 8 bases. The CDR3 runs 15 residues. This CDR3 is CASSFGTTNTGELFF. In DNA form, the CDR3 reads TGTGCCAGCAGTTTCGGCACAACGAACACCGGGGAGCTGTTTTTT.

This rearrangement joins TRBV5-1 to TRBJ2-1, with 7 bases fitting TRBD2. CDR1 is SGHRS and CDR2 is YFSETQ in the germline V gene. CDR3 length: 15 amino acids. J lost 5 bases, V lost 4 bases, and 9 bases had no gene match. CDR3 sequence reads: CASSPRLARDNEQFF. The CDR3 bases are TGCGCCAGCAGCCCCCGACTAGCTCGAGACAATGAGCAGTTCTTC.

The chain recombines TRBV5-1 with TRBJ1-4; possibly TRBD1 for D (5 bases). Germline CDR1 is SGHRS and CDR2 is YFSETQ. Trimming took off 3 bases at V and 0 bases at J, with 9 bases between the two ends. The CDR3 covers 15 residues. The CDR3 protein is CASSWDLATNEKLFF. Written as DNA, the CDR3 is TGCGCCAGCAGCTGGGACTTAGCAACTAATGAAAAACTGTTTTTT.

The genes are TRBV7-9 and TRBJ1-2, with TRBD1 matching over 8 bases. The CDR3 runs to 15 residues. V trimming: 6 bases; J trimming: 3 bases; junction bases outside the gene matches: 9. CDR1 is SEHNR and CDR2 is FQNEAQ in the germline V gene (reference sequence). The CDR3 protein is CASRSRQGSYYGYTF. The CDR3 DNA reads TGTGCCAGCAGATCCAGACAGGGGAGCTACTATGGCTACACCTTC.

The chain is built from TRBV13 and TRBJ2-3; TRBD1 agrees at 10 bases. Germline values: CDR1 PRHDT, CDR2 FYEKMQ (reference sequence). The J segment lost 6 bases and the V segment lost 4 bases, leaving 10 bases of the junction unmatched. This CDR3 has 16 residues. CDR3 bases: TGTGCCAGCAGCTGGTCCGGGACAGGGGTCGTGGATACGCAGTATTTT. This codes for CASSWSGTGVVDTQYF. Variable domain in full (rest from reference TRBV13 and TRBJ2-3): AAGVIQSPRHLIKEKRETATLKCYPIPRHDTVYWYQQGPGQDPQFLISFYEKMQSDKGSIPDRFSAQQFSDYHSELNMSSLELGDSALYFCASSWSGTGVVDTQYFGPGTRLTVL.

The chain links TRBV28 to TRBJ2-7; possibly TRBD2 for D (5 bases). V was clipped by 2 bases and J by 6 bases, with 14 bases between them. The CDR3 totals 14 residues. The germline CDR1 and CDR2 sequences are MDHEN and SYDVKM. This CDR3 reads CASSLGGDRGEQYF. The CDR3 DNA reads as TGTGCCAGCAGTTTAGGAGGCGACCGGGGCGAGCAGTACTTC.

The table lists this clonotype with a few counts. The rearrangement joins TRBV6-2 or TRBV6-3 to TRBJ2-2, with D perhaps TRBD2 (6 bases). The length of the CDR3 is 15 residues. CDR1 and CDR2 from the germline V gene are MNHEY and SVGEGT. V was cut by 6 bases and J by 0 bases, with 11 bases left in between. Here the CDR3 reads CASRTSRSNTGELFF. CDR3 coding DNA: TGTGCCAGCAGGACTAGTAGGTCGAACACCGGGGAGCTGTTTTTT.

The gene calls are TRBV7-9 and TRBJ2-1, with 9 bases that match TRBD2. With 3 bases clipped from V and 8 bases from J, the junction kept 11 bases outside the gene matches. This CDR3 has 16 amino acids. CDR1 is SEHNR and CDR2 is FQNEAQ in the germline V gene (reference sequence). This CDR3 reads CASSLAAGLAGYEQFF. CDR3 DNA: TGTGCCAGCAGCTTGGCGGCGGGGCTAGCGGGGTATGAGCAGTTCTTC.

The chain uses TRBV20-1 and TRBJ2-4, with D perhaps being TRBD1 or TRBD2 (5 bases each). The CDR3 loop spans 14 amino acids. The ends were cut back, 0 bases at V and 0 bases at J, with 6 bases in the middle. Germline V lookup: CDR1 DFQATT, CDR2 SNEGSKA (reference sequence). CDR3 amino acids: CSAREGVAKNIQYF. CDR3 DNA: TGCAGTGCTAGAGAGGGGGTAGCCAAAAACATTCAGTACTTC.

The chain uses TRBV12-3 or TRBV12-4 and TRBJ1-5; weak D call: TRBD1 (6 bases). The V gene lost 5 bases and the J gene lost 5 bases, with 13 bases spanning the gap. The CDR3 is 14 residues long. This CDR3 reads CASSQQGWYQPQHF. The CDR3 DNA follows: TGTGCCAGCAGTCAACAGGGTTGGTATCAGCCCCAGCATTTT.

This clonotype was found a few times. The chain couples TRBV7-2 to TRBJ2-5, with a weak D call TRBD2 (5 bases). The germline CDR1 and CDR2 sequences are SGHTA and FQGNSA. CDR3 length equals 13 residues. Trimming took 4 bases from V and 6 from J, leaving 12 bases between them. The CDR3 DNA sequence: TGTGCCAGCAGCTCCGGAGAGGGAAAGACCCAGTACTTC. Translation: CASSSGEGKTQYF.